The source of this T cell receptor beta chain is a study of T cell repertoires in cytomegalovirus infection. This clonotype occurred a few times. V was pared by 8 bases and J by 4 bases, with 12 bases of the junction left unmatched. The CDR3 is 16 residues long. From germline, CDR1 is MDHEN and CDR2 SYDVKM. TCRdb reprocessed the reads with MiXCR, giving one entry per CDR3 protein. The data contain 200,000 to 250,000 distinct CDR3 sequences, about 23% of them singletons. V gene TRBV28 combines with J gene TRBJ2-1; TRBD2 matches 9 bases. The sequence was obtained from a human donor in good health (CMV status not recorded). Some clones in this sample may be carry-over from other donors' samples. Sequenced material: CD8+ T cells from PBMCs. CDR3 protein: CASVTIGGGGYNEQFF. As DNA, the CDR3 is TGTGCCAGCGTCACGATAGGCGGGGGGGGATACAATGAGCAGTTCTTC.